This is a list of T cell receptor beta chains from one sample in a study of immune evolution from preneoplasia to lung adenocarcinoma. TCRdb's copy holds only in-frame clones and misses some; the assay was immunoSEQ multiplex PCR. Of about 14,000 clones in the sample, 65% to 85% are singletons; the top ten hold approximately 4.2%. Material: FFPE minimally invasive lung adenocarcinoma tissue. Receptors were obtained from a person between 70 and 80 years old with lung adenocarcinoma. The CDR3 runs from the conserved cysteine through the conserved F or W. The order of the fields is clone size, V gene, D gene, J gene, CDR3 DNA, CDR3 protein. The D gene is left open where the match is weak. Size is omitted from some rows. Given values are once, few, many or a class for expanded clones.

>NA|TRBV7-8|TRBD1|TRBJ2-5
TGTGCCAGCAGAATCGGGACAGACCAGCAAGAGACCCAGTACTTC
CASRIGTDQQETQYF
>NA|TRBV30|TRBD1|TRBJ2-7
TGTGCCTGGAGTCTGGAGGGACAGGGGGCGGCCGAGCAGTACTTC
CAWSLEGQGAAEQYF
>NA|TRBV16|NA|TRBJ2-2
TGTGCCAGCAGCCAAAAACAGGGATCCGGGGAGCTGTTTTTT
CASSQKQGSGELFF
>NA|TRBV6-1|NA|TRBJ1-4
TGTGCCAGCAGGGACAGACATAATGAAAAACTGTTTTTT
CASRDRHNEKLFF
>NA|TRBV19|NA|TRBJ1-1
TGTGCCAGTAAGGGGACCGATTCGAGCGCTTTCTTT
CASKGTDSSAFF
>NA|TRBV19|NA|TRBJ2-5
TGTGCCAGTAGTTTAGGGTCCGACAGCGCGACCCAGTACTTC
CASSLGSDSATQYF
>NA|TRBV6-1|NA|TRBJ1-5
TGTGCCAGCAGTGAAGGGCTAGGTCAGCCCCAGCATTTT
CASSEGLGQPQHF
>NA|TRBV11-2|NA|TRBJ2-1
TGTGCCAGCAGCTCGAGGGACGGTCACAATGAGCAGTTCTTC
CASSSRDGHNEQFF
>once|TRBV29-1|NA|TRBJ1-2
TGCAGCGTTACTAGGGACGGACCCAGGGGCTACACCTTC
CSVTRDGPRGYTF
>NA|TRBV9|NA|TRBJ1-2
TGTGCCAGCAGCGTAGGACTGACCGCTGCGTCGGGCTACACCTTC
CASSVGLTAASGYTF
>NA|TRBV9|NA|TRBJ1-5
TGTGCCAGCAGCGCCTTCGGAAGTGGCAATCAGCCCCAGCATTTT
CASSAFGSGNQPQHF
>NA|TRBV19|NA|TRBJ1-4
TGTGCCAGTAGTAGTTCAGGTCGGGAAAAACTGTTTTTT
CASSSSGREKLFF
>NA|TRBV28|NA|TRBJ1-2
TGTGCCAGCAGTTTATCACCGGGTTATGGCTACACCTTC
CASSLSPGYGYTF
>NA|TRBV28|TRBD1|TRBJ2-5
TGTGCCAGCAGTCCTCCAGGACAGGGGGCGAGGGAGACCCAGTACTTC
CASSPPGQGARETQYF
>few|TRBV14|NA|TRBJ2-7
TGTGCCAGCAGCCAACACGCCCGAGCGGAGCAGTACTTC
CASSQHARAEQYF
>NA|TRBV1|NA|TRBJ2-7
TGCACCAGCAGCCAAGAGAGCACAACAACCGACTACGAGCAGTACTTC
CTSSQESTTTDYEQYF
>NA|TRBV30|NA|TRBJ2-6
TGTGCCTGGAGTATTTCATCCTCTGGGGCCAACGTCCTGACTTTC
CAWSISSSGANVLTF
>NA|TRBV15|NA|TRBJ1-6
TGTGCCACCAGCGCCGGGGAGGGTAATTCACCCCTCCACTTT
CATSAGEGNSPLHF